These T cell receptor beta chains were read from a single sample in a study of blood T cell repertoires in COVID-19. Assay: immunoSEQ multiplex PCR; the TCRdb copy retains only in-frame clones and omits some. The sample holds about 160,000 clones; more than 70% are singletons and the top ten take roughly 6%. Sequenced: PBMCs or T cells enriched from blood (not recorded which). All receptors come from a middle-aged man who had recovered from COVID-19. The CDR3 runs from the conserved cysteine through the conserved F or W. Each record gives: D gene, V gene, clone size, J gene, CDR3 protein, CDR3 DNA. The D gene is left open where the match is weak. Clone size is stated in some rows and not others, as once, few, many or a class when expanded.

d_gene: -; v_gene: TRBV13; abundance: -; j_gene: TRBJ1-6; CDR3aa: CASSLFATNYNSPLHF; CDR3nt: TGTGCCAGCAGCTTATTTGCCACTAACTATAATTCACCCCTCCACTTT
d_gene: -; v_gene: TRBV9; abundance: -; j_gene: TRBJ1-3; CDR3aa: CASSVEQAVNTIYF; CDR3nt: TGTGCCAGCAGCGTAGAGCAGGCTGTGAACACCATATATTTT
d_gene: TRBD1; v_gene: TRBV6-5; abundance: once; j_gene: TRBJ1-5; CDR3aa: CASSTGGRKPQHF; CDR3nt: TGTGCCAGTTCGACAGGGGGCAGGAAGCCCCAGCATTTT
d_gene: TRBD1; v_gene: TRBV6-4; abundance: -; j_gene: TRBJ1-5; CDR3aa: CASRRTGSSNQPQHF; CDR3nt: TGTGCCAGCAGACGGACAGGGAGCAGCAATCAGCCCCAGCATTTT
d_gene: -; v_gene: TRBV5-1; abundance: -; j_gene: TRBJ2-2; CDR3aa: CASSDLNTGELFF; CDR3nt: TGCGCCAGCAGCGACTTAAACACCGGGGAGCTGTTTTTT
d_gene: -; v_gene: TRBV12-3/TRBV12-4; abundance: few; j_gene: TRBJ1-2; CDR3aa: CASSWGDNYGYTF; CDR3nt: TGTGCCAGCAGTTGGGGGGATAACTATGGCTACACCTTC
d_gene: -; v_gene: TRBV5-1; abundance: few; j_gene: TRBJ1-1; CDR3aa: CASSLQGIHTEAFF; CDR3nt: TGCGCCAGCAGCTTACAGGGCATCCACACTGAAGCTTTCTTT
d_gene: TRBD2; v_gene: TRBV2; abundance: many; j_gene: TRBJ2-5; CDR3aa: CASSGTSGQETQYF; CDR3nt: TGTGCCAGCAGTGGGACTAGCGGCCAAGAGACCCAGTACTTC
d_gene: -; v_gene: TRBV9; abundance: -; j_gene: TRBJ1-3; CDR3aa: CASSVGEVGGNTIYF; CDR3nt: TGTGCCAGCAGCGTAGGGGAGGTTGGTGGAAACACCATATATTTT
d_gene: -; v_gene: TRBV27; abundance: few; j_gene: TRBJ1-6; CDR3aa: CASRATGSPLHF; CDR3nt: TGTGCCAGCAGAGCGACAGGATCACCCCTCCACTTT
d_gene: -; v_gene: TRBV30; abundance: -; j_gene: TRBJ1-1; CDR3aa: CAWSTTPGTEAFF; CDR3nt: TGTGCCTGGAGTACGACGCCGGGCACTGAAGCTTTCTTT
d_gene: TRBD1; v_gene: TRBV7-3; abundance: -; j_gene: TRBJ2-1; CDR3aa: CASSSGTGPHNEQFF; CDR3nt: TGTGCCAGCAGCTCCGGGACAGGGCCACACAATGAGCAGTTCTTC
d_gene: -; v_gene: TRBV12-3/TRBV12-4; abundance: -; j_gene: TRBJ1-2; CDR3aa: CASSLDSIYGYTF; CDR3nt: TGTGCCAGCAGCCTAGACAGCATCTATGGCTACACCTTC
d_gene: -; v_gene: TRBV3-1/TRBV3-2; abundance: -; j_gene: TRBJ1-4; CDR3aa: CASTPSWGGVNEKLFF; CDR3nt: TGTGCCAGCACCCCAAGTTGGGGGGGGGTTAATGAAAAACTGTTTTTT
d_gene: -; v_gene: TRBV19; abundance: -; j_gene: TRBJ1-5; CDR3aa: CASSPDPGGRQPQHF; CDR3nt: TGTGCCAGTAGTCCTGATCCGGGAGGGAGACAGCCCCAGCATTTT